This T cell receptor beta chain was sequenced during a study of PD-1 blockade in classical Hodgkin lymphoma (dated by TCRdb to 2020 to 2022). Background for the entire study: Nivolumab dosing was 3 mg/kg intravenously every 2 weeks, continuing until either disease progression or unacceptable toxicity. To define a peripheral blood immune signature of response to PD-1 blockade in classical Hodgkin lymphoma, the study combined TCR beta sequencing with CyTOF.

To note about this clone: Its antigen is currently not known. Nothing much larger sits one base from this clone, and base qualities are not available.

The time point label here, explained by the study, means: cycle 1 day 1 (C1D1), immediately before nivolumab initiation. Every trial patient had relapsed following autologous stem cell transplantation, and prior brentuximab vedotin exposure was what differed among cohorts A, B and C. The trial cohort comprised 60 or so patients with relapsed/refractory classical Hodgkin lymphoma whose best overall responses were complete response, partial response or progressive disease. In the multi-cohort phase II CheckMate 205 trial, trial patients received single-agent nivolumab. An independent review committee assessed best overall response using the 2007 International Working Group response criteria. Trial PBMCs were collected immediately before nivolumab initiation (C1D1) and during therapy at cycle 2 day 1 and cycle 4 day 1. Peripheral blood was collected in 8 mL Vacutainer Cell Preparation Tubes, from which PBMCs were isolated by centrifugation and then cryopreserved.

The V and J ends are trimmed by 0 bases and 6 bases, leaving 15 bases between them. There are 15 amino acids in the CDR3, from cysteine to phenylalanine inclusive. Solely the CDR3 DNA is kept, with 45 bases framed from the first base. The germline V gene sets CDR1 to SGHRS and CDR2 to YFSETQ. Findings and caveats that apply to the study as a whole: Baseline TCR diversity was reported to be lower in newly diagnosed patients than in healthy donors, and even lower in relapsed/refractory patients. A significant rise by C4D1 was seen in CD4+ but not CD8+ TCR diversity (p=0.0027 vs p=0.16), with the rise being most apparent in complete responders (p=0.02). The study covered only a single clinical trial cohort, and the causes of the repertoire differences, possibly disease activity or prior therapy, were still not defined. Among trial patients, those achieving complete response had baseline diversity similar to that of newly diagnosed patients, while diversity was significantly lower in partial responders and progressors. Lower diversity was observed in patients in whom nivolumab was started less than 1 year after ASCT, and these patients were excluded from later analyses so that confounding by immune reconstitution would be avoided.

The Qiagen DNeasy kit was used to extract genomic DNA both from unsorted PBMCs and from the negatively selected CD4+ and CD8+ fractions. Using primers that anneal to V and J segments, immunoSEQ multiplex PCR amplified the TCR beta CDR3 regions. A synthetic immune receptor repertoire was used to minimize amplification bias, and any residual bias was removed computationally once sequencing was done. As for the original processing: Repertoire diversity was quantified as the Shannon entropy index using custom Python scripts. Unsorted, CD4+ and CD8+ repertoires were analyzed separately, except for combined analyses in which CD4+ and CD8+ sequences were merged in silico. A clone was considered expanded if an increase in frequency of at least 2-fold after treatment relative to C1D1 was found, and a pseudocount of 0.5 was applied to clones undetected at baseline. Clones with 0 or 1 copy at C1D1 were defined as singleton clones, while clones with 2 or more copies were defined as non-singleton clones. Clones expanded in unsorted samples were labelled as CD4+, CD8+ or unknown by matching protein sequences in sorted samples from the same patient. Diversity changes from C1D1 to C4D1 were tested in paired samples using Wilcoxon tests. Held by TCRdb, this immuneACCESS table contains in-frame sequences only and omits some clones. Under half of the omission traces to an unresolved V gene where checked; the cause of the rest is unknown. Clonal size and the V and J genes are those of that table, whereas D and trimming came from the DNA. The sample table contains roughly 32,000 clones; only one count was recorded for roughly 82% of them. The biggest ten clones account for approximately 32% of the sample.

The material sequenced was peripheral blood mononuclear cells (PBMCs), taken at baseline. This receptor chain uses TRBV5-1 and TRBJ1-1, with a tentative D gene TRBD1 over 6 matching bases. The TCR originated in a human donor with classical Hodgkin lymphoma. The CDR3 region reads CASSLDVGKGAEAFF. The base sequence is TGCGCCAGCAGCTTGGACGTGGGAAAGGGGGCTGAAGCTTTCTTT.